This T cell receptor (beta chain) was profiled in a study of T-cell memory formation after mild COVID-19. Regarding the study as a whole: Of the contracting clones, CD4+ ones lay mainly in CM and EM, and CD8+ ones in EMRA. The appearance of some responding clones in pre-infection memory suggested that cross-reactive memory joined. Clones shrinking between day 15 and 85 showed a balanced CD4/CD8 split, and those that grew later tilted toward CD4+.

Constant-segment-primed 5'RACE gave TCR alpha and TCR beta cDNA libraries with sample barcodes and UMIs. TCRdb called the 5' RACE reads again in MiXCR, with one record for every CDR3 protein. The sample has under 700,000 distinct CDR3 sequences, 20% seen once. This clonotype was observed many times. The antigen remains unidentified. This CDR3 has 12 residues. V was trimmed by 5 bases and J by 6 bases, leaving 10 bases between them. The chain links TRBV12-3 or TRBV12-4 to TRBJ1-2; no definite D call. This receptor was identified in an adult woman who had mild COVID-19 (a few samples of this study predate the infection). Cell type and time point are not known. The sequenced sample consisted of PBMCs or a T cell subset sorted from them (not recorded which). CDR3 DNA sequence: TGTGCCAGCAGTCCCCGGACGGATGGCTACACCTTC. It yields the protein CASSPRTDGYTF.